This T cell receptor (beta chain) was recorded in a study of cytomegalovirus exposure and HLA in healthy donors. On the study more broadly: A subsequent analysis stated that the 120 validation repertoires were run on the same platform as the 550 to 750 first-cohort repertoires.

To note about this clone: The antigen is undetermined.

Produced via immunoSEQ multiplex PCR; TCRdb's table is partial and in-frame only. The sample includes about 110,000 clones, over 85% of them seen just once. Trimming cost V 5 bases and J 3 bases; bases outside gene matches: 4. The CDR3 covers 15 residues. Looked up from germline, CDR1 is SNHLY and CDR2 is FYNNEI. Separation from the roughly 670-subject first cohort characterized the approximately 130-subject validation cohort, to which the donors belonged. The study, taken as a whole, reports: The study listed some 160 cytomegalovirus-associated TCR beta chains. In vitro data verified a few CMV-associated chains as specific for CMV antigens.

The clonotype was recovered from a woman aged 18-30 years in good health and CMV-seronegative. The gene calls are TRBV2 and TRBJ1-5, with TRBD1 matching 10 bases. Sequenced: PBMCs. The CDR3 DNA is TGTGCCAGCAGTTGGGACAGGGGAATCAATCAGCCCCAGCATTTT. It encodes CASSWDRGINQPQHF. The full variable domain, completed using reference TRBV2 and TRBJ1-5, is EPEVTQTPSHQVTQMGQEVILRCVPISNHLYFYWYRQILGQKVEFLVSFYNNEISEKSEIFDDQFSVERPDGSNFTLKIRSTKLEDSAMYFCASSWDRGINQPQHFGDGTRLSIL.